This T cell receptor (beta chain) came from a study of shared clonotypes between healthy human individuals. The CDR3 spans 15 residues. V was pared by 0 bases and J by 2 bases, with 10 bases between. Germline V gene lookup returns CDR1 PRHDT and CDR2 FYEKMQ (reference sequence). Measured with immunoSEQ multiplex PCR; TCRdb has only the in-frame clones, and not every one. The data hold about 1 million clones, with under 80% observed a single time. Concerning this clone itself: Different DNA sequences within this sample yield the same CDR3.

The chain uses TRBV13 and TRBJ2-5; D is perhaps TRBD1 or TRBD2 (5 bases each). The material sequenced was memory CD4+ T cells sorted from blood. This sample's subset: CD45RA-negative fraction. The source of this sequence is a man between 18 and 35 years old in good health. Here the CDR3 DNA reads TGTGCCAGCAGCTTAGGCCGGGGCAGACAAGAGACCCAGTACTTC. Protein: CASSLGRGRQETQYF.